This T cell receptor beta chain stems from a study of PD-L1 blockade in urothelial cancer. Whole-study context: The patients first took atezolizumab around 2014, receiving 1,200 mg intravenously every 3 weeks.

Patients were diagnosed with urothelial carcinoma, either locally advanced or metastatic. Synthetic TCR analog templates were spiked into all PCRs individually. Repertoires were generated with immunoSEQ multiplex PCR, while TCRdb's copy carries only in-frame clones and drops some. The table records about 39,000 clones, roughly 89% of them present only once. The CDR3 is 14 amino acids. Germline V gene data show CDR1 as SEHNR and CDR2 as FQNEAQ (reference sequence). The V segment lost 5 bases and the J segment 0 bases; nucleotides outside the gene matches: 1. This receptor was identified in a man aged 60 to 69 with urothelial cancer. The starting material was PBMCs, obtained around atezolizumab (anti-PD-L1) treatment. This chain uses TRBV7-9 with TRBJ1-3, with 7 nucleotides matching TRBD1. DNA of the CDR3: TGTGCCAGCAGCCGGGACAGCTCTGGAAACACCATATATTTT. It codes for CASSRDSSGNTIYF.